This T cell receptor beta chain is drawn from a study of OX40 agonist ivuxolimab in advanced cancers. The data were produced by immunoSEQ multiplex PCR, yet TCRdb's version contains in-frame clones alone and is incomplete. This sample has about 80,000 clones, with over 85% found just once. The V gene's germline CDR1 is MNHNS and CDR2 SASEGT. CDR3 length equals 15 residues. V was clipped by 1 base and J by 1 base, with 9 bases between them. The sample here was CD4+ or CD8+ T cells sorted from blood, taken in a trial of the OX40 agonist ivuxolimab. The clonotype was recovered from an adult with an advanced solid tumor such as melanoma, head and neck, liver or kidney cancer. The chain has TRBV6-1 and TRBJ2-3; D is perhaps TRBD1 (5 bases). This CDR3 is CASSEGWGGTDTQYF. CDR3 sequence (DNA): TGTGCCAGCAGTGAAGGGTGGGGCGGCACAGATACGCAGTATTTT.